The 4 T cell receptor beta chains below were found in one sample sequenced in a study of beta chain features in type 1 diabetes. Expressed TCRB transcripts were sequenced because the isolated RNA had all been reverse transcribed beforehand. Sequencing was performed with immunoSEQ multiplex PCR; in TCRdb, only in-frame clones are kept and a portion is missing. The table includes about 130,000 clones, approximately 9.2% detected once. The specimen was central memory CD4+ T cells from blood. These TCRs come from a man aged 18-30 years in good health.

This clone turned up a few times. This CDR3 is also generated by other DNA sequences in the sample. The CDR3: CASSRDTNYEQYF. Here the CDR3 DNA reads TGCGCCAGCAGCCGGGACACTAATTACGAGCAGTACTTC. This chain links TRBV5-1 with TRBJ2-7; TRBD1 might be the D (6 bases). Trimming pared 4 bases from V and 4 bases from J, leaving 12 bases between. There are 13 residues in the CDR3. Germline values: CDR1 SGHRS, CDR2 YFSETQ. The full variable domain, completed using reference TRBV5-1 and TRBJ2-7, is KAGVTQTPRYLIKTRGQQVTLSCSPISGHRSVSWYQQTPGQGLQFLFEYFSETQRNKGNFPGRFSGRQFSNSRSEMNVSTLELGDSALYLCASSRDTNYEQYFGPGTRLTVT.

This clone came up a few times. The rearrangement joins TRBV19 to TRBJ2-2, with TRBD2 matching over 8 bases. The J segment lost 0 bases and the V segment lost 10 bases, leaving 7 bases of the junction unmatched. The CDR3 contains 15 residues. Per germline, CDR1 LNHDA and CDR2 SQIVND (reference sequence). CDR3 bases: TGTGCCACTGGGAGCGGGGGCGCGAACACCGGGGAGCTGTTTTTT. Translation: CATGSGGANTGELFF.

This clone was picked up many times. V gene TRBV10-3 combines with J gene TRBJ2-3; TRBD1 agrees at 8 bases. Unmatched junction bases numbered 7, after V lost 6 bases and J lost 2 bases. Germline CDR1 reads ENHRY; CDR2 reads SYGVKD. The CDR3 extends over 15 amino acids. The CDR3 DNA follows: TGTGCCATCAGGCAAACAGGGGGAACCACAGATACGCAGTATTTT. This codes for CAIRQTGGTTDTQYF.

This clone has only a few counts. The chain uses TRBV5-4 and TRBJ2-3; 8 bases fit TRBD1. J was trimmed by 5 bases and V by 0 bases; bases with no gene match: 2. The germline gives CDR1 SGHNT, CDR2 YYREEE (reference sequence). The CDR3 is 14 amino acids. The CDR3 here is CASSLGTGKDTQYF. For the CDR3, the DNA is TGTGCCAGCAGCTTGGGGACAGGGAAAGATACGCAGTATTTT.